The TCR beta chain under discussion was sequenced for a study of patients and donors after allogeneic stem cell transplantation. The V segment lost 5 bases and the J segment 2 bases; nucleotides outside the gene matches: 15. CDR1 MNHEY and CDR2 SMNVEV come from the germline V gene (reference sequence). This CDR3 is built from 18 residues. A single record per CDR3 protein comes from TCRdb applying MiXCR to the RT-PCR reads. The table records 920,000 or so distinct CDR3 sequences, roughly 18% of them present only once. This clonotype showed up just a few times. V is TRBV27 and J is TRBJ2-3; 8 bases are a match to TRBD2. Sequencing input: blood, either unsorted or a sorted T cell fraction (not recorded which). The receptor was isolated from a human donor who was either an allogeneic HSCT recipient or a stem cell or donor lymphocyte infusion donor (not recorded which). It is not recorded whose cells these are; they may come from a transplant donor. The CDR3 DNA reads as TGTGCCAGCAGTCTCACACCCCTAGCGGGCGGAACCACAGATACGCAGTATTTT. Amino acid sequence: CASSLTPLAGGTTDTQYF.